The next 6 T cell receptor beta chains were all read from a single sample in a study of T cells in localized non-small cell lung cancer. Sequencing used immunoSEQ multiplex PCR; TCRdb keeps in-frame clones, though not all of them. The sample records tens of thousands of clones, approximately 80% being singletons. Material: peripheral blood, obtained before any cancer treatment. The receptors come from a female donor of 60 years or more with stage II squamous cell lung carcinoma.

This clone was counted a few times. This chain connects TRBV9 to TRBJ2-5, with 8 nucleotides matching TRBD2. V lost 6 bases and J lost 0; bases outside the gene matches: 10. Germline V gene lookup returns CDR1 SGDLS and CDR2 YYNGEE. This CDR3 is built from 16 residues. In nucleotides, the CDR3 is TGTGCCAGCACCCCCGGAGTAGCGGGGTACCAAGAGACCCAGTACTTC. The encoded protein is CASTPGVAGYQETQYF. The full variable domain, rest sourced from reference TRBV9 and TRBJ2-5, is DSGVTQTPKHLITATGQRVTLRCSPRSGDLSVYWYQQSLDQGLQFLIQYYNGEERAKGNILERFSAQQFPDLHSELNLSSLELGDSALYFCASTPGVAGYQETQYFGPGTRLLVL.

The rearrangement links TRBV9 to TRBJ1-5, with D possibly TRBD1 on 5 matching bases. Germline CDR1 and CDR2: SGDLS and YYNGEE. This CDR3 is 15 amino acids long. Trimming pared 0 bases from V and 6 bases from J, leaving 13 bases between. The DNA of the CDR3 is TGTGCCAGCAGCGTAGGCGGGACGGCCAGTCAGCCCCAGCATTTT. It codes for CASSVGGTASQPQHF.

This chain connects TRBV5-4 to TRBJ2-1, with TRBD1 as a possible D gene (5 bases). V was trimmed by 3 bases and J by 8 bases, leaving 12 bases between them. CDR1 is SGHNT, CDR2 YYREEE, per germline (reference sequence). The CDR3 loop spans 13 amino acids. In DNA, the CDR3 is TGTGCCAGCAGCTCACCTATAGGGGATGAGCAGTTCTTC. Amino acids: CASSSPIGDEQFF.

CDR3 sequence: CSVTGSVRDTGELFF. DNA of the CDR3: TGCAGCGTTACCGGTTCTGTCAGGGACACCGGGGAGCTGTTTTTT. V usage is TRBV29-1 and J usage is TRBJ2-2, with D possibly being TRBD1 (5 bases). The CDR3 has 15 residues. V was shortened by 5 bases and J by 3 bases, with 16 bases between the two germline ends. Germline V gives CDR1 SQVTM, CDR2 ANQGSEA.

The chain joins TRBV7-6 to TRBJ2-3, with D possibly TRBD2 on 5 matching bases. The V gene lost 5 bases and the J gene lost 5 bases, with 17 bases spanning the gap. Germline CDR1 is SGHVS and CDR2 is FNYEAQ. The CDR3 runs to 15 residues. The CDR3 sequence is CASSPRTLGGDTQYF. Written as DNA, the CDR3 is TGTGCCAGCAGCCCTCGGACCCTAGGAGGAGATACGCAGTATTTT. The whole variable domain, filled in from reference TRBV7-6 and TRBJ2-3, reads GAGVSQSPRYKVTKRGQDVALRCDPISGHVSLYWYRQALGQGPEFLTYFNYEAQQDKSGLPNDRFSAERPEGSISTLTIQRTEQRDSAMYRCASSPRTLGGDTQYFGPGTRLTVL.

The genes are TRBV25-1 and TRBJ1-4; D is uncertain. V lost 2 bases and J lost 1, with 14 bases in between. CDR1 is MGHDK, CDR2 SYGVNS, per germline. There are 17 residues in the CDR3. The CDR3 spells CASSEKGAVVTNEKLFF. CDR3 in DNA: TGTGCCAGCAGTGAAAAGGGCGCCGTTGTAACTAATGAAAAACTGTTTTTT.